The clone carrying this TCR beta chain was recorded once. Its cognate antigen is unknown. Study processing details: The distant-metastasis classifier for papillary thyroid cancer was built from CDR3 differences across clinicopathological groups. TCRdb reprocessed the PCR reads using MiXCR. The V and J calls come from TCRdb's annotation, not from the publication. The sample holds around 16,000 clones, 15% to 18% seen once. All patients were untreated before thyroid surgery. Germline CDR1 SGHDT, CDR2 YYEEEE. Trimming left V 4 bases short and J 5 bases short, with 21 bases between. The CDR3 extends over 16 amino acids. The data originate from a study of metastatic and nonmetastatic thyroid tumors. As for the study in general: The authors compared repertoires across blood and tumor or nodule tissue from malignant and benign thyroid patients.

Study findings and constraints: Benign nodules were reported to have significantly lower TCR beta diversity than malignant thyroid tumors, in blood and tumor.

Sequenced material: blood. The clonotype was recovered from a female donor with papillary thyroid cancer or a benign thyroid nodule (not recorded which). Some clones in this sample may be carry-over from other donors' samples. This chain connects TRBV5-6 to TRBJ2-5; D ambiguous. As DNA, the CDR3 is TGTGCCAGCAGCCCGGAGTGGGTCAGGTATCACGAGACCCAGTACTTC. This encodes CASSPEWVRYHETQYF.